This T cell receptor (beta chain) came from a study of blood T cell repertoires in COVID-19. As for the study in general: From the United States, Italy and Spain came samples of acute and convalescent COVID-19. From T cells, B-cell-depleted T cells, or PBMCs came the material, which was cDNA or gDNA.

Per the original methods: Counts of nucleated cells, estimated from reference gene primer amplification, were obtained. Sequenced by immunoSEQ multiplex PCR; TCRdb stores in-frame clones only, minus some. Clone size and the V and J calls come from that table; the DNA yielded D and trimming. Among under 300,000 clones listed, around 81% were seen once. Germline V lookup: CDR1 LGHDT, CDR2 YNNKEL (reference sequence). CDR3 length: 15 amino acids. Unmatched junction bases numbered 4, after V lost 4 bases and J lost 1 base. The chain links TRBV3-1 (or the pseudogene TRBV3-2) to TRBJ2-7, with 10 bases fitting TRBD1. Sequencing used peripheral blood. This clonotype was sampled from a man aged 25-45 years who had recovered from COVID-19. CDR3 DNA sequence: TGTGCCAGCAGCCCTAGGGACAGGGGATCCTACGAGCAGTACTTC. It is translated as CASSPRDRGSYEQYF.